A selection of T cell receptor beta chains follows, all from one sample in a study of a mutant IDH1 vaccine in newly diagnosed glioma. Generated by immunoSEQ multiplex PCR, the TCRdb table keeps only in-frame clones and is missing some. The table lists fewer than 15,000 clones, around three quarters of them singletons, with 3.5% to 5% in the top ten. Antigens for these TCRs are unknown. Sequenced material: PBMCs, taken from a glioma patient whose treatment included an IDH1 peptide vaccine. The receptors were sampled from a woman between 40 and 55 years old with glioma. Both conserved end residues are part of each CDR3. Fields, in order: V gene, clone size, D gene, J gene, CDR3 DNA, CDR3 protein. D genes are given only for firm matches. Size values are once, few and many counts, or a class for expanded clones, and some rows have none.

v_call: TRBV9; clone_size: .; d_call: .; j_call: TRBJ2-6; cdr3_nt: TGTGCCAGCAGCTCCGACAGAAGCTCTGGGGCCAACGTCCTGACTTTC; cdr3_aa: CASSSDRSSGANVLTF
v_call: TRBV19; clone_size: few; d_call: TRBD2; j_call: TRBJ2-2; cdr3_nt: TGTGCCAGTAGAAATCTGCGGGAGGCGGTCGGGGAGCTGTTTTTT; cdr3_aa: CASRNLREAVGELFF
v_call: TRBV6-4; clone_size: .; d_call: TRBD2; j_call: TRBJ2-1; cdr3_nt: TGTGCCAGCAGTGTTCTAGCGGGGGGGAACAATGAGCAGTTCTTC; cdr3_aa: CASSVLAGGNNEQFF
v_call: TRBV28; clone_size: few; d_call: TRBD1; j_call: TRBJ1-5; cdr3_nt: TGTGCCAGCAGTCTGGACAGGGGTGCTCAGCCCCAGCATTTT; cdr3_aa: CASSLDRGAQPQHF
v_call: TRBV19; clone_size: few; d_call: .; j_call: TRBJ1-2; cdr3_nt: TGTGCCAGTAGTATTGGGCAGTATGGCTACACCTTC; cdr3_aa: CASSIGQYGYTF
v_call: TRBV15; clone_size: .; d_call: .; j_call: TRBJ1-5; cdr3_nt: TGTGCCACCAGCAGAGATGGGCGGAGCAATCAGCCCCAGCATTTT; cdr3_aa: CATSRDGRSNQPQHF
v_call: TRBV7-9; clone_size: few; d_call: .; j_call: TRBJ2-5; cdr3_nt: TGTGCCAGCAGCGCACGCCCAACTTTACAAGTGGGGACCCAGTACTTC; cdr3_aa: CASSARPTLQVGTQYF
v_call: TRBV20-1; clone_size: .; d_call: .; j_call: TRBJ1-2; cdr3_nt: TGCAGTGCTACGAACTATGGCTACACCTTC; cdr3_aa: CSATNYGYTF
v_call: TRBV15; clone_size: .; d_call: TRBD2; j_call: TRBJ2-7; cdr3_nt: TGTGCCACCAGCAGTGGCCTAGCGGGCGCCTACGAGCAGTACTTC; cdr3_aa: CATSSGLAGAYEQYF
v_call: TRBV7-9; clone_size: few; d_call: .; j_call: TRBJ1-5; cdr3_nt: TGTGCCAGCAGCCCGGGTGGGGGATTAAATCAGCCCCAGCATTTT; cdr3_aa: CASSPGGGLNQPQHF
v_call: TRBV5-3; clone_size: .; d_call: .; j_call: TRBJ2-7; cdr3_nt: TGTGCCAGAAGAGCGGACTTGTTGGACTTCGCCCCTCACGAGCAGTACTTC; cdr3_aa: CARRADLLDFAPHEQYF
v_call: TRBV9; clone_size: .; d_call: .; j_call: TRBJ2-5; cdr3_nt: TGTGCCAGCAGCGTAGCTCCAGAAGAGACCCAGTACTTC; cdr3_aa: CASSVAPEETQYF
v_call: TRBV5-1; clone_size: .; d_call: TRBD1; j_call: TRBJ1-1; cdr3_nt: TGCGCCAGCAGGGGTGCGGGTTCAGGGGGCACTGAAGCTTTCTTT; cdr3_aa: CASRGAGSGGTEAFF
v_call: TRBV2; clone_size: .; d_call: .; j_call: TRBJ1-1; cdr3_nt: TGTGCCAGCAGTGAGGGGAGGGCCAGTGGTGTTGAAGCTTTCTTT; cdr3_aa: CASSEGRASGVEAFF
v_call: TRBV28; clone_size: .; d_call: .; j_call: TRBJ1-4; cdr3_nt: TGTGCCAGCGACCGCATGGACCGAAATGAAAAACTGTTTTTT; cdr3_aa: CASDRMDRNEKLFF
v_call: TRBV7-2; clone_size: .; d_call: .; j_call: TRBJ1-1; cdr3_nt: TGTGCCAGCAGCTCTCCCCGGGGGGACACTGAAGCTTTCTTT; cdr3_aa: CASSSPRGDTEAFF
v_call: TRBV5-1; clone_size: .; d_call: .; j_call: TRBJ2-3; cdr3_nt: TGCGCCAGCAGCTTGTTTGGGCAGGCGAGCACAGATACGCAGTATTTT; cdr3_aa: CASSLFGQASTDTQYF
v_call: TRBV7-9; clone_size: .; d_call: .; j_call: TRBJ1-6; cdr3_nt: TGTGCCAGCAACCGGGAGCAATATAATTCACCCCTCCACTTT; cdr3_aa: CASNREQYNSPLHF
v_call: TRBV10-3; clone_size: .; d_call: TRBD1; j_call: TRBJ1-6; cdr3_nt: TGTGCCACCACGACAGGGAAGGTGTCACCCCTCCACTTT; cdr3_aa: CATTTGKVSPLHF
v_call: TRBV18; clone_size: .; d_call: .; j_call: TRBJ2-7; cdr3_nt: TGTGCCAGCTCCCTGGGGAAGAACTACGAGCAGTACTTC; cdr3_aa: CASSLGKNYEQYF
v_call: TRBV4-1; clone_size: .; d_call: .; j_call: TRBJ1-2; cdr3_nt: TGCGCCAGCAGCCGAAGACCCCCCGGGACATGGGATGATGGCTACACCTTC; cdr3_aa: CASSRRPPGTWDDGYTF
v_call: TRBV7-9; clone_size: .; d_call: .; j_call: TRBJ1-2; cdr3_nt: TGTGCCAGCAGCTTCTCCGACAGCCGGGATGGCTACACCTTC; cdr3_aa: CASSFSDSRDGYTF
v_call: TRBV4-1; clone_size: .; d_call: .; j_call: TRBJ1-1; cdr3_nt: TGCGCCAGCAGCGGGGCTAGGGCTCCTAAGTCCGCGAACACTGAAGCTTTCTTT; cdr3_aa: CASSGARAPKSANTEAFF
v_call: TRBV4-2; clone_size: .; d_call: .; j_call: TRBJ2-7; cdr3_nt: TGTGCCAGCAGCCAAGATTCGGGAGTTAACGGCCACGAGCAGTACTTC; cdr3_aa: CASSQDSGVNGHEQYF
v_call: TRBV10-1; clone_size: .; d_call: .; j_call: TRBJ2-7; cdr3_nt: TGCGCCAGCACTACAACAGGGTCCTACGAGCAGTACTTC; cdr3_aa: CASTTTGSYEQYF
v_call: TRBV28; clone_size: .; d_call: .; j_call: TRBJ1-5; cdr3_nt: TGTGCCAGCACGCTTGGGGGGCGCGTCCAGCCCCAGCATTTT; cdr3_aa: CASTLGGRVQPQHF
v_call: TRBV27; clone_size: .; d_call: TRBD2; j_call: TRBJ2-3; cdr3_nt: TGTGCCAGCCGTCCGCCGGGACTAGCGGGAGGGCAGTATTTT; cdr3_aa: CASRPPGLAGGQYF
v_call: TRBV14; clone_size: .; d_call: .; j_call: TRBJ2-7; cdr3_nt: TGTGCCAGCGGGGGGGCCTGGGGCGAGCAGTACTTC; cdr3_aa: CASGGAWGEQYF
v_call: TRBV11-2; clone_size: .; d_call: TRBD2; j_call: TRBJ2-7; cdr3_nt: TGTGCCAGCAGCTTAGTGTGGGAGGGTAACTACGAGCAGTACTTC; cdr3_aa: CASSLVWEGNYEQYF
v_call: TRBV20-1; clone_size: medium-sized; d_call: .; j_call: TRBJ1-2; cdr3_nt: TGCAGTGCTAGAGAGAGTGGGCAGGTCTTC; cdr3_aa: CSARESGQVF
v_call: TRBV7-6; clone_size: .; d_call: .; j_call: TRBJ2-4; cdr3_nt: TGTGCCAGCAGCTTGAACGCAGAAAACATTCAGTACTTC; cdr3_aa: CASSLNAENIQYF
v_call: TRBV19; clone_size: .; d_call: .; j_call: TRBJ2-1; cdr3_nt: TGTGCCAGCCGGGGCCTAGTTAGCGCCTACAATGAGCAGTTCTTC; cdr3_aa: CASRGLVSAYNEQFF
v_call: TRBV7-8; clone_size: .; d_call: .; j_call: TRBJ1-4; cdr3_nt: TGTGCCAGCAGCTTCCCCGCGCAGGGAGAGGGAAAACTGTTTTTT; cdr3_aa: CASSFPAQGEGKLFF
v_call: TRBV11-2; clone_size: .; d_call: .; j_call: TRBJ1-5; cdr3_nt: TGTGCCAGCAGCGAACTGGACGGGAATCAGCCCCAGCATTTT; cdr3_aa: CASSELDGNQPQHF
v_call: TRBV7-9; clone_size: .; d_call: TRBD2; j_call: TRBJ2-3; cdr3_nt: TGTGCCAGCAGCTCAGCCGGGACTAGCGGGGGGATGAATACGCAGTATTTT; cdr3_aa: CASSSAGTSGGMNTQYF
v_call: TRBV4-3; clone_size: .; d_call: .; j_call: TRBJ1-4; cdr3_nt: TGCGCCAGCAGCCAAGATAGCGGGGGGCTAATAGGTGAAAAACTGTTTTTT; cdr3_aa: CASSQDSGGLIGEKLFF
v_call: TRBV4-1; clone_size: .; d_call: .; j_call: TRBJ1-4; cdr3_nt: TGCGCCAGCAGCCAAGATACTCAAGGTGAAAAACTGTTTTTT; cdr3_aa: CASSQDTQGEKLFF
v_call: TRBV5-4; clone_size: .; d_call: .; j_call: TRBJ2-3; cdr3_nt: TGTGCCAGCAGCTTGAGGTCCCTTAGCACAGATACGCAGTATTTT; cdr3_aa: CASSLRSLSTDTQYF
v_call: TRBV2; clone_size: .; d_call: TRBD2; j_call: TRBJ2-7; cdr3_nt: TGTGCCAGCAGTGAGTTTGGGTCCCCGGGACTAGCGGGGAACTCCTACGAGCAGTACTTC; cdr3_aa: CASSEFGSPGLAGNSYEQYF
v_call: TRBV27; clone_size: .; d_call: .; j_call: TRBJ1-1; cdr3_nt: TGTGCCAGCTCTGGAACACCCAACACTGAAGCTTTCTTT; cdr3_aa: CASSGTPNTEAFF
v_call: TRBV7-9; clone_size: few; d_call: .; j_call: TRBJ1-1; cdr3_nt: TGTGCCACCACCCAGTTATCCAATAGAAGGGGACACACTGAAGCTTTCTTT; cdr3_aa: CATTQLSNRRGHTEAFF
v_call: TRBV29-1; clone_size: few; d_call: TRBD1; j_call: TRBJ1-1; cdr3_nt: TGCAGCGTTGCTTGGACAGGGACTGAAGCTTTCTTT; cdr3_aa: CSVAWTGTEAFF
v_call: TRBV19; clone_size: .; d_call: TRBD1; j_call: TRBJ1-4; cdr3_nt: TGTGCCAGCAAATCAGGGGGCGTAACTAATGAAAAACTGTTTTTT; cdr3_aa: CASKSGGVTNEKLFF
v_call: TRBV9; clone_size: once; d_call: TRBD2; j_call: TRBJ2-5; cdr3_nt: TGTGCCAGCAGCGTAGGTGCTAGCGGGGGGGCAGAGACCCAGTACTTC; cdr3_aa: CASSVGASGGAETQYF
v_call: TRBV7-8; clone_size: hyperexpanded; d_call: TRBD1; j_call: TRBJ2-2; cdr3_nt: TGTGCCAGCAGCTTAGGGACAGGGCTAACCGGGGAGCTGTTTTTT; cdr3_aa: CASSLGTGLTGELFF
v_call: TRBV9; clone_size: medium-sized; d_call: TRBD1; j_call: TRBJ1-4; cdr3_nt: TGTGCCAGCAGCGTTACGACAGGGAGGGATGAAAAACTGTTTTTT; cdr3_aa: CASSVTTGRDEKLFF
v_call: TRBV9; clone_size: few; d_call: TRBD2; j_call: TRBJ2-1; cdr3_nt: TGTGCCAGCAGCGTAGGTACTAGCGGGCGACCCTTCTACAATGAGCAGTTCTTC; cdr3_aa: CASSVGTSGRPFYNEQFF
v_call: TRBV7-2; clone_size: .; d_call: .; j_call: TRBJ1-4; cdr3_nt: TGTGCCAGCAGCTCCGGTCGGCGGAATGAAAAACTGTTTTTT; cdr3_aa: CASSSGRRNEKLFF
v_call: TRBV5-1; clone_size: few; d_call: TRBD1; j_call: TRBJ1-2; cdr3_nt: TGCGCCAGTCGGACAGGGGGCTTTCATGGCTACACCTTC; cdr3_aa: CASRTGGFHGYTF
v_call: TRBV5-8; clone_size: .; d_call: TRBD1; j_call: TRBJ2-4; cdr3_nt: TGTGCCAGCAGCAACTATCGGACAGGGGAACGGCCATTCTTC; cdr3_aa: CASSNYRTGERPFF